This T cell receptor (beta chain) was captured in a study of T cells in tuberculosis. This clone was observed once. The antigen is not known. Documented time point: new active TB diagnosis, blood taken before or within 7 days of starting treatment. CDR1 PRHDT and CDR2 FYEKMQ come from the germline V gene (reference sequence). V lost 0 bases and J 0 bases, leaving 12 bases between the germline ends. This CDR3 comprises 17 residues. Assay: immunoSEQ multiplex PCR; the TCRdb copy retains only in-frame clones and omits some. The sample includes 25,000 to 35,000 clones, approximately 90% of them seen just once. General study results and limits: Samples were chosen by availability of cryopreserved specimens. GMM-specific TCRs were nearer to active tuberculosis alpha repertoires, suggesting expansion.

This material consisted of PBMCs, taken at tuberculosis diagnosis. V gene TRBV13 combines with J gene TRBJ2-4; D is ambiguous. This TCR came from an adult with tuberculosis. Some clones in this sample may be carry-over from other donors' samples. The CDR3 bases are TGTGCCAGCAGCTTAGGGGTCAGGCGTATAGCCAAAAACATTCAGTACTTC. Its protein product is CASSLGVRRIAKNIQYF.